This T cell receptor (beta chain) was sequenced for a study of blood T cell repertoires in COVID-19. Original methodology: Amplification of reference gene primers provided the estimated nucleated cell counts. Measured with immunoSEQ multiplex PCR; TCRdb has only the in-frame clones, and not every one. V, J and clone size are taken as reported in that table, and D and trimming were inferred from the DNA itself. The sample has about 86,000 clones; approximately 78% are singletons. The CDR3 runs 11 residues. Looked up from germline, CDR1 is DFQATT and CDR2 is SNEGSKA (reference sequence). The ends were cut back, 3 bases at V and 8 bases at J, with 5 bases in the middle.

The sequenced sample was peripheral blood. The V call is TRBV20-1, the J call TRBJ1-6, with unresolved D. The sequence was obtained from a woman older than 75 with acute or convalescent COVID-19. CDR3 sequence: CSASKHSPLHF. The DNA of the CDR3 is TGCAGTGCTAGTAAGCATTCACCCCTCCACTTT.